The next 3 T cell receptor beta chains were all read from a single sample in a study of T cell responses to AZD1222 COVID-19 vaccine. Libraries were prepared by immunoSEQ multiplex PCR; TCRdb keeps only in-frame clonotypes and omits some of them. The data contain roughly 180,000 clones, about 90% of them singletons. Sequencing used peripheral blood, obtained 28 days after the second AZD1222 dose. The receptors shown here come from an adult who received the AZD1222 COVID-19 vaccine.

This chain joins TRBV13 and TRBJ1-1, with 10 bases aligning to TRBD1. V shed 10 bases and J 3 bases; nucleotides not matched to a gene: 5. Germline values: CDR1 PRHDT, CDR2 FYEKMQ (reference sequence). The CDR3 contains 13 residues. DNA for the CDR3: TGTGCCACCGTAGGGACAGGGGACACTGAAGCTTTCTTT. Residues: CATVGTGDTEAFF.

The chain links TRBV28 to TRBJ1-2, with a weak D call TRBD1 (5 bases). Looked up from germline, CDR1 is MDHEN and CDR2 is SYDVKM. This CDR3 region has 13 residues. V dropped 6 bases and J dropped 3 bases, with 11 bases sitting between them. The CDR3 sequence: CASSDDRYYGYTF. CDR3 bases: TGTGCCAGCAGCGATGACAGATACTATGGCTACACCTTC.

The chain uses TRBV30 and TRBJ2-7; weak D call: TRBD2 (5 bases). Germline V CDR1 and CDR2: GTSNPN, SVGIG (reference sequence). Trimming pared 7 bases from V and 3 bases from J, leaving 19 bases between. The CDR3 covers 14 residues. In DNA, the CDR3 is TGTGCCTTCTACCCCGGGAACAGTAACTACGAGCAGTACTTC. Translation: CAFYPGNSNYEQYF.